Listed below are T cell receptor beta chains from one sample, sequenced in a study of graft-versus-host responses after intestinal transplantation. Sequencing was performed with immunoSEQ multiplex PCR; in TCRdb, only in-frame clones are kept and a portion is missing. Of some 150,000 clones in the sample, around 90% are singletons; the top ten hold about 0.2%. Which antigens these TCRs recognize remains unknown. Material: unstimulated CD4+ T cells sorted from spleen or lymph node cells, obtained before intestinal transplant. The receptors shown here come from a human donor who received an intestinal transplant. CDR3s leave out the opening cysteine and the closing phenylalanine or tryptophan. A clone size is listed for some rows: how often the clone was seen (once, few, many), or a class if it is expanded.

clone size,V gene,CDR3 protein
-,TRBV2,ASNTDRSGANVLT
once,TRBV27,ASSFITGTYSNQPQH
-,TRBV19,ARRDLRTKGHGSEKLF
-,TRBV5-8,ASSFYRGATEAF
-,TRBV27,ASSLGFGLAQH
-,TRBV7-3,ASSLNGGFAGGYGYT
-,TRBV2,ASSESRGAGNEQF
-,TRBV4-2,ASSQDPNEQF
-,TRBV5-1,ASSLGGIADHSYNEQF
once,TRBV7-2,ASSLAWADTGELF
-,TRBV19,ASRPGLPPAEQY
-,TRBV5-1,ASSLPKRLARTYNEQF
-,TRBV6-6,ASSYSGPTPYEQY
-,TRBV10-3,AISGQDLAKNIQY
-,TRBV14,ASSQGHRGGATGELF
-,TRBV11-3,ASSLGTRSGNEQF
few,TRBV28,ASTQRTQETQY
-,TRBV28,ASLDRGPYGYT
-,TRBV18,ASSPVQGDNQPQH
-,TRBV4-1,ASSQDLAGAYNEQF
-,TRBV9,ASSVGQNNEQF
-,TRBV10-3,AISESRTGLSGEQF
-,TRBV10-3,AISRSGRADDNEQF
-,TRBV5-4,ASSLIQGGDTQY
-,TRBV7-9,ASSLSGTGGEKLF
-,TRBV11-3,ASSLERGSSYNSPLH
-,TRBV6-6,ASSYGDRGSEQY
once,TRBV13,ASSVSTGGWDEQY
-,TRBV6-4,ASRPTSLGTGELF
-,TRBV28,ASSSRGGRYEQY
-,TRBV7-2,ASSSSSGRGYEQY
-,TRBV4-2,ASSQEGATDTQY
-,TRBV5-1,ASSFSVPTETQY
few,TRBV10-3,AISESTVRSGNTIY
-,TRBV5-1,ASKPFSGSSYNEQF
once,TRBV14,ASSQSGLYGYT
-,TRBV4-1,ASSQVGISGNTIY